Listed here are 31 T cell receptor beta chains from one sample, sequenced in a study of OX40 agonist ivuxolimab in advanced cancers. Measured with immunoSEQ multiplex PCR; TCRdb has only the in-frame clones, and not every one. The sample includes around 53,000 clones, roughly 85% of them seen just once. The material was CD4+ or CD8+ T cells sorted from blood, obtained in a trial of the OX40 agonist ivuxolimab. These receptors came from an adult with an advanced solid tumor such as melanoma, head and neck, liver or kidney cancer.

The V and J genes are TRBV6-5 and TRBJ2-7; D remains ambiguous. The CDR3 extends over 12 amino acids. CDR1 and CDR2 (germline): MNHEY, SVGAGI. Trimming left V 2 bases short and J 2 bases short, with 4 bases between. In DNA form, the CDR3 reads TGTGCCAGCAGTTACGGCCCCTACGAGCAGTACTTC. Amino acids: CASSYGPYEQYF.

This clone has only one observation. This sequence joins TRBV25-1 and TRBJ2-6; no reliable D call. This CDR3 region has 14 residues. From germline, CDR1 is MGHDK and CDR2 SYGVNS. V was pared by 3 bases and J by 0 bases, with 3 bases between. This CDR3 reads CASSDGSGANVLTF. CDR3 nucleotide sequence: TGTGCCAGCAGTGACGGCTCTGGGGCCAACGTCCTGACTTTC. Variable domain in full (rest from reference TRBV25-1 and TRBJ2-6): EADIYQTPRYLVIGTGKKITLECSQTMGHDKMYWYQQDPGMELHLIHYSYGVNSTEKGDLSSESTVSRIRTEHFPLTLESARPSHTSQYLCASSDGSGANVLTFGAGSRLTVL.

This clone turned up a few times. The same CDR3 arises from other DNA sequences in this sample as well. J is TRBJ1-1 and V is TRBV9; tentatively, D is TRBD1 (5 bases). The CDR3 sequence is 13 residues long. The germline gives CDR1 SGDLS, CDR2 YYNGEE. V lost 0 bases to trimming and J lost 3 bases, with 6 bases between them. CDR3 coding DNA: TGTGCCAGCAGCGTAGGAGGGGACACTGAAGCTTTCTTT. Its translation: CASSVGGDTEAFF.

This clone was detected only once. This chain uses TRBV4-1 with TRBJ2-2; 9 nucleotides agree with TRBD2. The germline gives CDR1 MGHRA, CDR2 YSYEKL. Trimming removed 0 bases from V and 4 bases from J; junction bases left unmatched: 9. The CDR3 sequence is 18 residues long. CDR3 coding DNA: TGCGCCAGCAGCCAAGAAGGTAGCGGGGGCGGTGGCACCGGGGAGCTGTTTTTT. This sequence encodes CASSQEGSGGGGTGELFF.

The V call is TRBV19, the J call TRBJ2-5; D ambiguous. The V and J ends lost 4 bases and 2 bases respectively, with 5 bases between them. Germline CDR1 and CDR2: LNHDA and SQIVND (reference sequence). The CDR3 runs to 12 residues. CDR3 sequence: CASSTLQETQYF. The CDR3 coding sequence is TGTGCCAGTAGTACGCTGCAAGAGACCCAGTACTTC.

J is TRBJ2-7 and V is TRBV10-2; D is unresolved. Trimming shortened V by 1 base and J by 1 base, and 2 bases separated the two germline ends. Germline-derived CDR1 and CDR2 are WSHSY and SAAADI. This CDR3 is 12 amino acids long. CDR3 sequence reads: CASSEWSYEQYF. In DNA, the CDR3 is TGCGCCAGCAGTGAGTGGTCCTACGAGCAGTACTTC.

The chain is built from TRBV6-5 and TRBJ1-5; D not certain. Trimming took off 2 bases at V and 2 bases at J, with 10 bases between the two ends. Germline V gives CDR1 MNHEY, CDR2 SVGAGI. The CDR3 totals 15 residues. The DNA of the CDR3 is TGTGCCAGCAGTTACAAGGGCGGCGGCAATCAGCCCCAGCATTTT. Encoded protein: CASSYKGGGNQPQHF.

The rearrangement uses TRBV9 and TRBJ1-5, with a weak D call TRBD1 (5 bases). Trimming pared 0 bases from V and 4 bases from J, leaving 8 bases between. This CDR3 contains 14 residues. CDR1 and CDR2 from the germline V gene are SGDLS and YYNGEE. CDR3 DNA sequence: TGTGCCAGCAGCGTAGGGGACCATAATCAGCCCCAGCATTTT. Translating gives CASSVGDHNQPQHF.

This clone appeared many times. The identical CDR3 is also encoded by other nucleotide sequences in the sample. CDR3: CASSLGAGFEGQQPQHF. The CDR3 coding sequence is TGTGCCAGCAGCTTAGGAGCTGGGTTTGAGGGCCAGCAGCCCCAGCATTTT. The chain recombines TRBV11-2 with TRBJ1-5, with D unresolved. The CDR3 runs 17 residues. The ends were cut back, 1 base at V and 7 bases at J, with 20 bases in the middle. From germline, CDR1 is SGHAT and CDR2 FQNNGV.

This clone was seen a single time. The chain joins TRBV11-2 to TRBJ2-7; D call uncertain. The CDR3 loop spans 12 amino acids. Germline V lookup: CDR1 SGHAT, CDR2 FQNNGV. V was cut by 4 bases and J by 4 bases, with 8 bases left in between. The CDR3 nucleotides are TGTGCCAGCAGCTCCCCCAGTTACGAGCAGTACTTC. Residues: CASSSPSYEQYF.

V gene TRBV5-6 combines with J gene TRBJ1-4; TRBD1 is a possible D gene (6 bases). V was trimmed by 4 bases and J by 5 bases, leaving 27 bases between them. The CDR3 has 19 residues. Germline CDR1 is SGHDT and CDR2 is YYEEEE. The CDR3 nucleotides read TGTGCCAGCAGCCCAACCATCGACAGCGTCAGGGGTAGGAATGAAAAACTGTTTTTT. It codes for CASSPTIDSVRGRNEKLFF.

V and J are TRBV7-6 and TRBJ2-7; TRBD2 might be the D (6 bases). Germline CDR1 SGHVS, CDR2 FNYEAQ. The germline V and J ends were trimmed by 4 bases and 2 bases, with 12 bases remaining between them. This CDR3 is built from 14 residues. The CDR3 DNA reads as TGTGCCAGCAGCTCGGGGGACCTCCCCTACGAGCAGTACTTC. Its protein is CASSSGDLPYEQYF.

The V and J genes are TRBV5-1 and TRBJ2-1, with TRBD2 matching over 12 bases. CDR1 and CDR2 from the germline V gene are SGHRS and YFSETQ. J was trimmed by 3 bases and V by 4 bases; bases with no gene match: 14. The CDR3 has 19 amino acids. CDR3 coding DNA: TGCGCCAGCAGCCCCGAGGCCCTAGCGGGGGGGCCTATCTACAATGAGCAGTTCTTC. Translation: CASSPEALAGGPIYNEQFF. Based on the CDR3 plus reference TRBV5-1 and TRBJ2-1, the full variable domain is KAGVTQTPRYLIKTRGQQVTLSCSPISGHRSVSWYQQTPGQGLQFLFEYFSETQRNKGNFPGRFSGRQFSNSRSEMNVSTLELGDSALYLCASSPEALAGGPIYNEQFFGPGTRLTVL.

In its sample, this clone was seen a few times. In DNA, the CDR3 is TGTGCCAGCAGCGTAGATAGGGACTATGGCTACACCTTC. The encoded protein is CASSVDRDYGYTF. V gene TRBV9 combines with J gene TRBJ1-2; D gene uncertain. Deletions cut 0 bases from V and 3 bases from J, with 6 bases between. The CDR3 length is 13 residues. CDR1 and CDR2 (germline): SGDLS, YYNGEE.

In its sample, this clone was seen a few times. The chain joins TRBV6-4 to TRBJ2-1, with 7 bases aligning to TRBD2. The CDR3 spans 15 residues. J lost 2 bases, V lost 3 bases, and 4 bases had no gene match. Germline V gene sequence: CDR1 MRHNA, CDR2 SNTAGT. The CDR3 reads CASSEGGDPYNEQFF. CDR3 coding DNA: TGTGCCAGCAGTGAGGGAGGGGATCCCTACAATGAGCAGTTCTTC.

The J gene is TRBJ2-7, the V gene TRBV11-2; D ambiguous. Trimming took 5 bases from V and 1 from J, leaving 15 bases between them. The CDR3 is 15 amino acids. CDR1 is SGHAT, CDR2 FQNNGV, per germline. CDR3 loop: CASSGHSLGSYEQYF. The CDR3 nucleotides are TGTGCCAGCAGCGGGCATTCGTTGGGTTCCTACGAGCAGTACTTC.

This sequence joins TRBV7-2 and TRBJ2-7, with 11 positions matching TRBD2. Germline CDR1 SGHTA, CDR2 FQGNSA. Trimming cost V 4 bases and J 7 bases; bases outside gene matches: 12. The CDR3 covers 16 residues. In nucleotides, the CDR3 is TGTGCCAGCAGCTCCCCGATAACTAGCGGGGGTTGGGAGCAGTACTTC. Translating gives CASSSPITSGGWEQYF. Based on the CDR3 plus reference TRBV7-2 and TRBJ2-7, the full variable domain is GAGVSQSPSNKVTEKGKDVELRCDPISGHTALYWYRQSLGQGLEFLIYFQGNSAPDKSGLPSDRFSAERTGGSVSTLTIQRTQQEDSAVYLCASSSPITSGGWEQYFGPGTRLTVT.

This clone was counted only a few times. This sequence joins TRBV19 and TRBJ2-3; D is perhaps TRBD2 (6 bases). Germline V gives CDR1 LNHDA, CDR2 SQIVND (reference sequence). This CDR3 has 16 amino acids. The V gene lost 5 bases and the J gene lost 0 bases, with 15 bases spanning the gap. CDR3 in amino acids: CASSDTWGVSTDTQYF. CDR3 nucleotides: TGTGCCAGTAGTGATACTTGGGGGGTTAGCACAGATACGCAGTATTTT.

By proportion, this clone is hyperexpanded. The chain carries TRBV7-8 and TRBJ1-3; D not certain. Germline CDR1 reads SGHVS; CDR2 reads FQNEAQ. CDR3 size: 16 residues. Trimming cost V 3 bases and J 0 bases, with 12 bases left between them. The CDR3 loop reads CASSLGERSSGNTIYF. In DNA, the CDR3 is TGTGCCAGCAGCTTGGGCGAGAGAAGCTCTGGAAACACCATATATTTT.

The J gene is TRBJ1-2, the V gene TRBV9, with TRBD1 identical over 7 bases. The CDR3 has 14 residues. The germline CDR1 and CDR2 sequences are SGDLS and YYNGEE. Unmatched junction bases numbered 3, after V lost 0 bases and J lost 4 bases. As DNA, the CDR3 is TGTGCCAGCAGCGTAGGGGACAGTCTCTATGGCTACACCTTC. Its translation is CASSVGDSLYGYTF.

V is TRBV25-1 and J is TRBJ1-1; D call uncertain. The ends were cut back, 4 bases at V and 0 bases at J, with 9 bases in the middle. Germline CDR1 MGHDK, CDR2 SYGVNS. CDR3 length: 14 amino acids. CDR3 DNA: TGTGCCAGCAGTGCTTATACGGTGAACACTGAAGCTTTCTTT. Its protein product is CASSAYTVNTEAFF.

This sequence joins TRBV4-1 and TRBJ1-4; 7 bases fit TRBD1. The CDR3 extends over 18 amino acids. Trimming cost V 4 bases and J 2 bases; bases outside gene matches: 13. In germline, CDR1 is MGHRA, CDR2 YSYEKL. The DNA for the CDR3 is TGCGCCAGCAGCCGAGCCACAGGGGAACTTTCCACTAATGAAAAACTGTTTTTT. Translated: CASSRATGELSTNEKLFF.

The rearrangement uses TRBV2 and TRBJ1-5, with TRBD1 as a possible D gene (6 bases). Trimming shortened V by 5 bases and J by 1 base, and 9 bases separated the two germline ends. The CDR3 is 14 amino acids. Germline V CDR1 and CDR2: SNHLY, FYNNEI. The CDR3, as DNA: TGTGCCAGCAGTCAGGGGCAAAGCAATCAGCCCCAGCATTTT. This translates into CASSQGQSNQPQHF.

The rearrangement uses TRBV4-3 and TRBJ1-5; D possibly corresponds to TRBD1 (5 bases). CDR1 is LGHNA and CDR2 is YSLEER in the germline V gene. Deletions cut 1 base from V and 6 bases from J, with 10 bases between. There are 14 residues in the CDR3. The CDR3 nucleotides are TGCGCCAGCAGCCAAGGCCAGGGTACTCAGCCCCAGCATTTT. The encoded protein is CASSQGQGTQPQHF.

The rearrangement uses TRBV29-1 and TRBJ2-1; 11 bases agree with TRBD1. V shed 7 bases, J shed 9 bases, and the junction held 8 bases outside the gene matches. The CDR3 spans 13 residues. CDR1 is SQVTM and CDR2 is ANQGSEA in the germline V gene. CDR3 DNA sequence: TGCAGCGGTGTTGGACAGGGGGCAAGTGAGCAGTTCTTC. Residues: CSGVGQGASEQFF.

This clone was detected only once. The chain combines TRBV4-2 with TRBJ2-3; D unclear. Germline CDR1 LGHNA, CDR2 YNFKEQ. The CDR3 runs 12 residues. Trimming took off 0 bases at V and 8 bases at J, with 6 bases between the two ends. CDR3 in DNA: TGTGCCAGCAGCCAAGACGGACCTACGCAGTATTTT. This translates into CASSQDGPTQYF.

The rearrangement uses TRBV6-5 and TRBJ1-2; D uncertain. Looked up from germline, CDR1 is MNHEY and CDR2 is SVGAGI. Trimming pared 0 bases from V and 7 bases from J, leaving 18 bases between. This CDR3 comprises 16 residues. The CDR3 DNA sequence: TGTGCCAGCAGTTACTCGGCCGAGCTCTTAGGGCGTGGCTACACCTTC. Translating gives CASSYSAELLGRGYTF.

The V and J genes are TRBV6-6 and TRBJ1-5, with TRBD1 matching 9 bases. Trimming at V came to 6 bases and at J to 7 bases, leaving 13 bases not matched to a gene. Germline lookup yields CDR1 MNHNY and CDR2 SVGAGI (reference sequence). The CDR3 runs 16 residues. CDR3 region: CASSLGQGGGNQPQHF. The CDR3 region has the DNA TGTGCCAGCAGCTTGGGACAGGGAGGAGGTAACCAGCCCCAGCATTTT.

The chain uses TRBV9 and TRBJ2-2; 8 bases are a match to TRBD1. The CDR3 is 17 amino acids. Germline V CDR1 and CDR2: SGDLS, YYNGEE. The junction had 5 bases not matched to a gene; V was cut back by 0 bases and J by 1 base. CDR3 in amino acids: CASSVAGTGLNTGELFF. CDR3 DNA: TGTGCCAGCAGCGTAGCTGGGACAGGACTGAACACCGGGGAGCTGTTTTTT.

The chain joins TRBV19 to TRBJ1-5, with a tentative D call TRBD1 (6 bases). V was shortened by 4 bases and J by 0 bases, with 13 bases between the two germline ends. This CDR3 is built from 16 residues. Germline V CDR1 and CDR2: LNHDA, SQIVND (reference sequence). The CDR3 here is CASSTRTAYSNQPQHF. The CDR3 DNA sequence: TGTGCCAGTAGTACCCGGACAGCTTATAGCAATCAGCCCCAGCATTTT.

This clone has a single count. V and J are TRBV29-1 and TRBJ2-5; TRBD1 might be the D (5 bases). Between the trimmed V and J ends, which lost 5 bases and 3 bases, there was a span of 10 bases. The length of the CDR3 is 12 residues. Germline CDR1 SQVTM, CDR2 ANQGSEA. The CDR3 DNA sequence: TGCAGCGTTTCTGCGACAGAAGAGACCCAGTACTTC. Protein: CSVSATEETQYF.